This entry features one T cell receptor (beta chain) sequence. The CDR3 is 16 amino acids. The V segment lost 3 bases and the J segment 5 bases; nucleotides outside the gene matches: 6. The germline V gene encodes CDR1 SNHLY and CDR2 FYNNEI. The sample originates from a study of blood T cell repertoires in COVID-19. Across the study: The cDNA or gDNA used as material had been derived from T cells, B-cell-depleted T cells, or PBMCs.

Using immunoSEQ multiplex PCR, the repertoire was profiled, and TCRdb retains in-frame clones only, with some absent. The sample records fewer than 450,000 clones, 88% being singletons. The sequencing sample was made of peripheral blood. J is TRBJ2-3 and V is TRBV2; TRBD1 agrees at 12 bases. This sequence was found in a woman in her 50s with COVID-19, enrolled during active disease. CDR3 DNA sequence: TGTGCCAGCAGTGAGGAGGGACAGGGGGCGTTAGATACGCAGTATTTT. Its translation is CASSEEGQGALDTQYF. Full variable domain (remainder filled in from reference TRBV2 and TRBJ2-3): EPEVTQTPSHQVTQMGQEVILRCVPISNHLYFYWYRQILGQKVEFLVSFYNNEISEKSEIFDDQFSVERPDGSNFTLKIRSTKLEDSAMYFCASSEEGQGALDTQYFGPGTRLTVL.